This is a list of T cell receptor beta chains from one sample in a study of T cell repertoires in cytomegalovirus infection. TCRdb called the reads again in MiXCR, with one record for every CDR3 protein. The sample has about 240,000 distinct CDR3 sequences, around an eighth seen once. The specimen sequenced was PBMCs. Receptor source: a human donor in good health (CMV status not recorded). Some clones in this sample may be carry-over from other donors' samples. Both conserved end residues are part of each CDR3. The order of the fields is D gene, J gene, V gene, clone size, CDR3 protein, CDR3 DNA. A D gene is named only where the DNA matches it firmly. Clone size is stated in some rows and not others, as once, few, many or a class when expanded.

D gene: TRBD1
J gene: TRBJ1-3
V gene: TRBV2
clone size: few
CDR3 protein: CASMGTGVFGNTIYF
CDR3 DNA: TGTGCCAGCATGGGGACAGGGGTCTTTGGAAACACCATATATTTT

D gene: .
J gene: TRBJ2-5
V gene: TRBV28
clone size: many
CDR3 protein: CASIRGGQETQYF
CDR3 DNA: TGTGCCAGCATAAGGGGCGGTCAAGAGACCCAGTACTTC

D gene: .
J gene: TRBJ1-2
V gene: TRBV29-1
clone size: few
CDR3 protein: CSVIPLSNYGYTF
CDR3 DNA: TGCAGCGTCATCCCCCTATCTAACTATGGCTACACCTTC

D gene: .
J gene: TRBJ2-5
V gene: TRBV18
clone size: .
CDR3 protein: CASSFDRQETQYF
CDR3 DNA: TGTGCCAGCTCATTCGACAGACAAGAGACCCAGTACTTC

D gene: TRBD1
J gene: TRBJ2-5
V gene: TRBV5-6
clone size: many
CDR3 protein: CASSWTGETQYF
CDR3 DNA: TGTGCCAGCAGCTGGACAGGGGAGACCCAGTACTTC

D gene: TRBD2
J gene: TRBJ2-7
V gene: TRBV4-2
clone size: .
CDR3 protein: CASSQERGAFYEQYF
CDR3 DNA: TGTGCCAGCAGCCAAGAGCGGGGGGCTTTCTACGAGCAGTACTTC

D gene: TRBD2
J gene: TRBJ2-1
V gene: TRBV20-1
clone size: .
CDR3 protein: CSAPRLAGGSRSSYNEQFF
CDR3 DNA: TGCAGTGCTCCCCGACTAGCGGGAGGGTCGCGAAGCTCCTACAATGAGCAGTTCTTC

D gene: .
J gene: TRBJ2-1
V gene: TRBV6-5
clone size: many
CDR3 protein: CASKDGGNEQFF
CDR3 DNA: TGTGCCAGCAAGGATGGGGGCAATGAGCAGTTCTTC

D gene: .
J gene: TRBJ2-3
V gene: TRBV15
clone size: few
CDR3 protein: CATSSETRTDTQYF
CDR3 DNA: TGTGCCACCAGCAGCGAGACAAGAACAGATACGCAGTATTTT

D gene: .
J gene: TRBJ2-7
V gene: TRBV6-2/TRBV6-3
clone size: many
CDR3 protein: CASSKAQWEQYF
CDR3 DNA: TGTGCCAGCAGTAAGGCCCAATGGGAGCAGTACTTC

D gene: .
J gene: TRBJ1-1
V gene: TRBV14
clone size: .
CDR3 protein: CASSQGARRREAFF
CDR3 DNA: TGTGCCAGCAGCCAAGGGGCGCGACGGAGGGAAGCTTTCTTT

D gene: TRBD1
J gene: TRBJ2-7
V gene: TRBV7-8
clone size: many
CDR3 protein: CASRSDRGYSYEQYF
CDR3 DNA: TGTGCCAGCAGATCCGACAGGGGTTACTCCTACGAGCAGTACTTC

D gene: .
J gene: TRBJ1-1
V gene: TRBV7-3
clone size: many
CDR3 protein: CASSLTWGRAEAFF
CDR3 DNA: TGTGCCAGCAGCTTAACCTGGGGGCGGGCTGAAGCTTTCTTT

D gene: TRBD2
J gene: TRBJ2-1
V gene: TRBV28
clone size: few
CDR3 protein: CASRTSGRYNEQFF
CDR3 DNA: TGTGCCAGCAGGACTAGCGGGAGATACAATGAGCAGTTCTTC

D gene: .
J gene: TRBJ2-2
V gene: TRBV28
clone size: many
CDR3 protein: CASSLEPGTGELFF
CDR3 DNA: TGTGCCAGCAGTTTGGAACCGGGGACCGGGGAGCTGTTTTTT

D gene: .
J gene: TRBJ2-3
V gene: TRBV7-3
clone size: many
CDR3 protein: CASRGPSITDTQYF
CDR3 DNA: TGTGCCTCTCGGGGGCCCTCCATCACAGATACGCAGTATTTT

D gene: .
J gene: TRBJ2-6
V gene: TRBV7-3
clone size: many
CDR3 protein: CASSSSRSGANVLTF
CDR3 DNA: TGTGCCAGCAGTTCAAGCCGGTCTGGGGCCAACGTCCTGACTTTC

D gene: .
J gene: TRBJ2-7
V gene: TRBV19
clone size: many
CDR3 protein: CASSIAPVGAGEQYF
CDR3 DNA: TGTGCCAGTAGTATAGCCCCCGTGGGGGCGGGAGAGCAGTACTTC

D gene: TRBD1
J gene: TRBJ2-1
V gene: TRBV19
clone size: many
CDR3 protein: CASSTLIGQGGNEQFF
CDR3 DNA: TGTGCCAGTAGTACATTAATAGGACAGGGTGGGAATGAGCAGTTCTTC

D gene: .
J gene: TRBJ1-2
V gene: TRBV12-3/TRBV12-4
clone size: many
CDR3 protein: CASSTRAERGYTF
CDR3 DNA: TGTGCCAGCAGTACAAGGGCCGAGCGGGGCTACACCTTC

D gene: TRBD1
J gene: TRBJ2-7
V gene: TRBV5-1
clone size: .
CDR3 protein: CASSMQGDKQYF
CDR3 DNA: TGCGCCAGCAGCATGCAGGGGGATAAGCAGTACTTC

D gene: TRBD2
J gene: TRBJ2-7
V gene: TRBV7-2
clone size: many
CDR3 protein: CASSLGPSGYEQYF
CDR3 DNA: TGTGCCAGCAGCTTAGGGCCTAGCGGCTACGAGCAGTACTTC

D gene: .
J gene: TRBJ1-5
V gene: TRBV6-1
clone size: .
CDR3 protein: CASSVEDLGGNQPQHF
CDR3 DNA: TGTGCCAGCAGTGTAGAGGACCTGGGTGGCAATCAGCCCCAGCATTTT

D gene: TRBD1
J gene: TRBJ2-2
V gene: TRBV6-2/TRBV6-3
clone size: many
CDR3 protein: CASTLRQGNTGELFF
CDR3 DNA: TGTGCCAGCACCCTGAGACAGGGGAACACCGGGGAGCTGTTTTTT

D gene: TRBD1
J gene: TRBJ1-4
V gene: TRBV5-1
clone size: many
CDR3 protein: CASSLWGQVNEKLFF
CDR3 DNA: TGCGCCAGCAGCTTGTGGGGACAGGTGAATGAAAAACTGTTTTTT

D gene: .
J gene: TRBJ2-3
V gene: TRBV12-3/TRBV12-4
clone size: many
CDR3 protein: CASSSSEGGLADTQYF
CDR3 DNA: TGTGCCAGCAGCAGTTCTGAGGGGGGGCTGGCAGATACGCAGTATTTT

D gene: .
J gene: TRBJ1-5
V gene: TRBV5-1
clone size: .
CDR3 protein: CASSLENTGPSSNQPQHF
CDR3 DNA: TGCGCCAGCAGCTTGGAGAATACGGGGCCCTCTAGCAATCAGCCCCAGCATTTT

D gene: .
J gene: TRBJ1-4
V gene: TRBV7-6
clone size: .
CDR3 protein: CASSLRNPTNEKLFF
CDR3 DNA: TGTGCCAGCAGCTTAAGGAACCCAACTAATGAAAAACTGTTTTTT

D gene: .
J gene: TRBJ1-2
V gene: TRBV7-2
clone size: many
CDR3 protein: CASSIRQYGYTF
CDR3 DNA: TGTGCCAGCAGCATACGACAGTACGGCTACACCTTC

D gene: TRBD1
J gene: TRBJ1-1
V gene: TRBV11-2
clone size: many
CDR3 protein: CASSPTGGGTEAFF
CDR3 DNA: TGTGCCAGCAGTCCCACAGGGGGAGGGACTGAAGCTTTCTTT

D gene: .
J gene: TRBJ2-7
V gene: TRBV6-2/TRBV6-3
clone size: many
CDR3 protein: CASRTTTYEQYF
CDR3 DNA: TGTGCCAGCAGGACCACCACGTACGAGCAGTACTTC

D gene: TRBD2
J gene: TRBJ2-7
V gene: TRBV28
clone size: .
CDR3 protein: CASKGTSVQTYEQYF
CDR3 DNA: TGTGCCAGCAAGGGGACTAGCGTGCAGACCTACGAGCAGTACTTC

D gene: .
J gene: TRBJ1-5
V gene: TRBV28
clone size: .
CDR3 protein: CASILTGASYSNQPQHF
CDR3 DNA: TGTGCCAGCATCTTGACAGGCGCCTCGTATAGCAATCAGCCCCAGCATTTT

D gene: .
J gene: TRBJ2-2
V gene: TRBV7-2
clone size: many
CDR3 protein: CASSLVRSTGELFF
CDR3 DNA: TGTGCCAGCAGCTTAGTCCGGTCCACCGGGGAGCTGTTTTTT

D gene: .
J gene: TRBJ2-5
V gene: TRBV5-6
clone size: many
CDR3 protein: CASSLDGRSPGTQYF
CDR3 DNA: TGTGCCAGCAGCTTGGACGGCAGAAGCCCAGGGACCCAGTACTTC

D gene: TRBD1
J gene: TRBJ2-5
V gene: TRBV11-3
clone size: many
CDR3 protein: CASSLAGTAYQETQYF
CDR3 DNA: TGTGCCAGCAGCTTAGCCGGGACAGCGTACCAAGAGACCCAGTACTTC

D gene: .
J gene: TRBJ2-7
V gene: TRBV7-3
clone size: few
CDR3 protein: CASSLLPTSRVDEQYF
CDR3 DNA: TGTGCCAGCAGCCTTCTCCCGACTAGTCGTGTCGACGAGCAGTACTTC

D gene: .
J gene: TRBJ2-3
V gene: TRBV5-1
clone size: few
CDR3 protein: CASSLEGGPLGTTDTQYF
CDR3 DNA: TGCGCCAGCAGCTTGGAGGGCGGGCCATTGGGGACCACAGATACGCAGTATTTT

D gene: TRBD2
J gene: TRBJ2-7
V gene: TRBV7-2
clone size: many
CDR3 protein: CASSLALAGPYEQYF
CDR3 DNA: TGTGCCAGCAGCTTAGCACTAGCGGGCCCCTACGAGCAGTACTTC

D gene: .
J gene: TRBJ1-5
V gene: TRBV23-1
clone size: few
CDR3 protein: CASSQRGLGRQPQHF
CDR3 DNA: TGCGCCAGCAGTCAAAGAGGGTTGGGTAGGCAGCCCCAGCATTTT

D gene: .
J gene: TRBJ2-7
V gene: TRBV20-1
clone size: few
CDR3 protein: CSAPIRSHTYEQYF
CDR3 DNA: TGCAGTGCTCCGATCCGGTCCCACACCTACGAGCAGTACTTC

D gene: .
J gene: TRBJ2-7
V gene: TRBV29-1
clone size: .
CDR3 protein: CSVFFQTLKYF
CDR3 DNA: TGCAGCGTTTTCTTTCAGACGCTCAAGTACTTC

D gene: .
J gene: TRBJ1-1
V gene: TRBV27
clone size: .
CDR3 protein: CASSSAGTQNTEAFF
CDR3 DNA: TGTGCCAGCAGTTCGGCCGGGACACAGAACACTGAAGCTTTCTTT

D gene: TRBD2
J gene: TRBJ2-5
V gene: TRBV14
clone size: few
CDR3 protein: CASSQPLAAQETQYF
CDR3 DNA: TGTGCCAGCAGCCAGCCACTAGCGGCCCAAGAGACCCAGTACTTC

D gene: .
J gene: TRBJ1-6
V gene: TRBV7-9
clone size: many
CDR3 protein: CASAHSSYNSPLHF
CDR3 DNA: TGTGCCAGCGCTCATAGCTCCTATAATTCACCCCTCCACTTT

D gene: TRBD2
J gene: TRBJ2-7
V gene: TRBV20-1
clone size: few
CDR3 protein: CSAPHLERGTYEQYF
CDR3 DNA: TGCAGTGCCCCCCACCTGGAGCGGGGGACCTACGAGCAGTACTTC

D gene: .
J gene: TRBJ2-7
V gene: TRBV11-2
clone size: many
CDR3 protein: CASSQKNGRGIHEQYF
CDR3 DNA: TGTGCCAGCAGCCAAAAAAATGGGAGGGGGATCCACGAGCAGTACTTC

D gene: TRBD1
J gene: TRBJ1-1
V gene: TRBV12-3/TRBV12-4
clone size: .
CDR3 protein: CASFGTGTEAFF
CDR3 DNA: TGTGCCAGCTTCGGGACAGGGACTGAAGCTTTCTTT

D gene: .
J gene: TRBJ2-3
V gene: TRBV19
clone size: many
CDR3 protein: CASSVRTDTQYF
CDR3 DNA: TGTGCCAGTAGTGTGCGCACAGATACGCAGTATTTT

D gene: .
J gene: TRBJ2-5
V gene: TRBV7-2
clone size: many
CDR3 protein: CASTNSGARGETQYF
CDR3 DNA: TGTGCCAGCACCAACTCCGGGGCACGTGGGGAGACCCAGTACTTC

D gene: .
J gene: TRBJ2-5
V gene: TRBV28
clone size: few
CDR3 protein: CASSSGSITQYF
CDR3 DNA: TGTGCCAGCAGCTCCGGGTCGATTACCCAGTACTTC

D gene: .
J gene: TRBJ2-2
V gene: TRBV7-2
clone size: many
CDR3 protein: CASSKTRNTGELFF
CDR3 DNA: TGTGCCAGCAGCAAAACAAGGAACACCGGGGAGCTGTTTTTT

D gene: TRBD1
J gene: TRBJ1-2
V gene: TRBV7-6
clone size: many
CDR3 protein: CASSPQTGGGYTF
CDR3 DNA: TGTGCCAGCAGCCCGCAGACAGGGGGCGGCTACACCTTC